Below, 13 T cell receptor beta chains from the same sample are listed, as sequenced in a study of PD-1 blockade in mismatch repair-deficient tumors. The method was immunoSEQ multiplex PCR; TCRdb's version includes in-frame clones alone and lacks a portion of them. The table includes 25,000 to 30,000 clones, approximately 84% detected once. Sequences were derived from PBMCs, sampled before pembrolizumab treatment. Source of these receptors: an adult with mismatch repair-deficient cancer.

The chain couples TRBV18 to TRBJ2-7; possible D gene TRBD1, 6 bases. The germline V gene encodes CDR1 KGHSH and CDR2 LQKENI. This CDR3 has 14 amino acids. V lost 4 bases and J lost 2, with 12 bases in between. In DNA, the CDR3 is TGTGCCAGCTCACGGGACACTGGGGCCTACGAGCAGTACTTC. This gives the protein CASSRDTGAYEQYF.

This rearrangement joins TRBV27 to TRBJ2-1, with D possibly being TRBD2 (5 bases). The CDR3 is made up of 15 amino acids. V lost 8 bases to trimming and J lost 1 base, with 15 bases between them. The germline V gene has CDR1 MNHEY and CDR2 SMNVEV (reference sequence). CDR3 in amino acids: CASSQDWISYNEQFF. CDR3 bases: TGTGCCAGCTCCCAGGACTGGATTTCCTACAATGAGCAGTTCTTC.

This CDR3 is CASSPEGGMNTEAFF. DNA of the CDR3: TGCGCCAGCAGCCCCGAAGGAGGCATGAACACTGAAGCTTTCTTT. This chain uses TRBV5-1 with TRBJ1-1; D gene uncertain. Germline V gene data show CDR1 as SGHRS and CDR2 as YFSETQ. V gave up 4 bases and J gave up 0 bases, with 13 bases separating them. This CDR3 is built from 15 residues. Full variable domain (remainder filled in from reference TRBV5-1 and TRBJ1-1): KAGVTQTPRYLIKTRGQQVTLSCSPISGHRSVSWYQQTPGQGLQFLFEYFSETQRNKGNFPGRFSGRQFSNSRSEMNVSTLELGDSALYLCASSPEGGMNTEAFFGQGTRLTVV.

The CDR3 DNA follows: TGTGCCAGCAGCCAAGGACACACCCGTAATGAAAAACTGTTTTTT. Translated: CASSQGHTRNEKLFF. The V gene is TRBV7-9, the J gene TRBJ1-4, with a weak D call TRBD1 (5 bases). Per the germline V gene, CDR1 is SEHNR and CDR2 is FQNEAQ (reference sequence). Trimming removed 5 bases from V and 4 bases from J, with 14 bases in between. This CDR3 region has 15 residues. Drawing the rest from reference TRBV7-9 and TRBJ1-4, the complete variable domain is DTGVSQNPRHKITKRGQNVTFRCDPISEHNRLYWYRQTLGQGPEFLTYFQNEAQLEKSRLLSDRFSAERPKGSFSTLEIQRTEQGDSAMYLCASSQGHTRNEKLFFGSGTQLSVL.

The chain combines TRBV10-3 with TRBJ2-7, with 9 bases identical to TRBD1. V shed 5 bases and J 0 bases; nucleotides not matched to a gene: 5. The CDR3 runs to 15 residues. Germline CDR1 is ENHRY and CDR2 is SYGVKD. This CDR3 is CAISPGTGFSYEQYF. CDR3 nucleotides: TGTGCCATCAGTCCCGGGACAGGGTTCTCCTACGAGCAGTACTTC.

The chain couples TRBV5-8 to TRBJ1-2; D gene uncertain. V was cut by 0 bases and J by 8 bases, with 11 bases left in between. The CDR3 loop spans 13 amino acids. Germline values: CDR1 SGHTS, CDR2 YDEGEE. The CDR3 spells CASSLGWAGGYTF. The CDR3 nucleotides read TGTGCCAGCAGCTTGGGCTGGGCAGGCGGCTACACCTTC. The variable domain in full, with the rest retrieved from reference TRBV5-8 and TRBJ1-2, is EAGVTQSPTHLIKTRGQQATLRCSPISGHTSVYWYQQALGLGLQFLLWYDEGEERNRGNFPPRFSGRQFPNYSSELNVNALELEDSALYLCASSLGWAGGYTFGSGTRLTVV.

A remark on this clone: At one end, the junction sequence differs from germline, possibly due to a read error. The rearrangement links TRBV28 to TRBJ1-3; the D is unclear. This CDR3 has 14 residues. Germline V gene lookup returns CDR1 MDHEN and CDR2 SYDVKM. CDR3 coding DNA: TGTGCCAGCAGTTTCCGCCACTCTCGAAACACCATATATTTT. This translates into CASSFRHSRNTIYF. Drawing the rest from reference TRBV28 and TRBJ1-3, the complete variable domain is DVKVTQSSRYLVKRTGEKVFLECVQDMDHENMFWYRQDPGLGLRLIYFSYDVKMKEKGDIPEGYSVSREKKERFSLILESASTNQTSMYLCASSFRHSRNTIYFGEGSWLTVV.

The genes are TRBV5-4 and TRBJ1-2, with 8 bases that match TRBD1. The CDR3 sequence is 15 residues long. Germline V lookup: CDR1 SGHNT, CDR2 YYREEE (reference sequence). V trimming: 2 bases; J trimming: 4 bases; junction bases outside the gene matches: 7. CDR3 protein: CASSLQGVFPYGYTF. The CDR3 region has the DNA TGTGCCAGCAGCTTACAGGGGGTATTCCCCTATGGCTACACCTTC.

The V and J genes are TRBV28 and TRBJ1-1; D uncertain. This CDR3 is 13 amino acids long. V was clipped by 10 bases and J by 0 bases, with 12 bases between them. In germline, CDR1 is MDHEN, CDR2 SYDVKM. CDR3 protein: CATVGRMNTEAFF. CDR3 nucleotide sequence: TGTGCCACCGTTGGGAGGATGAACACTGAAGCTTTCTTT. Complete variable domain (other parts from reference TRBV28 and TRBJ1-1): DVKVTQSSRYLVKRTGEKVFLECVQDMDHENMFWYRQDPGLGLRLIYFSYDVKMKEKGDIPEGYSVSREKKERFSLILESASTNQTSMYLCATVGRMNTEAFFGQGTRLTVV.

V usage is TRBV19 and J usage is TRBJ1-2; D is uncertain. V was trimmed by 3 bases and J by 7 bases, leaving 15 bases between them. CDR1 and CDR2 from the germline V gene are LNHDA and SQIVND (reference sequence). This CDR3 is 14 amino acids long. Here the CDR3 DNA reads TGTGCCAGTAGTATTTACGGGGAGTATATTGGCTACACCTTC. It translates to CASSIYGEYIGYTF.

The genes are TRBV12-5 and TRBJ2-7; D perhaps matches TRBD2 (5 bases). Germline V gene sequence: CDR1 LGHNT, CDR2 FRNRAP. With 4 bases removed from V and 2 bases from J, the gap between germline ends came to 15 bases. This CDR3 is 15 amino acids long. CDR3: CASGYTPRDTYEQYF. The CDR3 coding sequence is TGTGCTAGTGGTTACACCCCACGGGATACCTACGAGCAGTACTTC.

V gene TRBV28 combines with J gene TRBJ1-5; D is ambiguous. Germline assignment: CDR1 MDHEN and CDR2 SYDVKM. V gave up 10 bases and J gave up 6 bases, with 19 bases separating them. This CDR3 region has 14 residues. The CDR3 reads CATVVPHSIQPQHF. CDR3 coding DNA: TGTGCCACGGTAGTTCCCCATTCGATTCAGCCCCAGCATTTT.

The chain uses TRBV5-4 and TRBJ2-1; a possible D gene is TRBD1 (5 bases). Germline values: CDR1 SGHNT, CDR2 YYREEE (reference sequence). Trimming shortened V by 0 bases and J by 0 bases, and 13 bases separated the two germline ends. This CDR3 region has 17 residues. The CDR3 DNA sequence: TGTGCCAGCAGCTTGGGGGGCCGGTCCAACTCCTACAATGAGCAGTTCTTC. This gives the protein CASSLGGRSNSYNEQFF.